This is a list of T cell receptor beta chains from one sample in a study of T cells after yellow fever vaccination. TCRdb itself ran the 5' RACE reads through MiXCR, one entry per CDR3 protein. The sample holds about 340,000 distinct CDR3 sequences, approximately 12% seen once. The input for sequencing was CD4+ T cells sorted from PBMCs, taken 15 days after the yellow fever booster vaccination. The source of these receptors is a man younger than 35 who received the YFV17D yellow fever vaccine. Both conserved end residues are part of each CDR3. The D gene is left open where the match is weak. Size is stated for part of the rows, as once, few or many counts, or as a class when the clone is expanded.

clone_size: .
d_call: TRBD1
v_call: TRBV5-1
j_call: TRBJ1-1
cdr3_aa: CASSLGTGRGHTEAFF
cdr3_nt: TGCGCCAGCAGCTTGGGAACTGGTAGGGGGCACACTGAAGCTTTCTTT

clone_size: few
d_call: .
v_call: TRBV7-2
j_call: TRBJ2-7
cdr3_aa: CASSLGLRSYEQYF
cdr3_nt: TGTGCCAGCAGCTTAGGATTGCGGTCCTACGAGCAGTACTTC

clone_size: .
d_call: .
v_call: TRBV4-1
j_call: TRBJ1-3
cdr3_aa: CASSQEYGQGNTIYF
cdr3_nt: TGCGCCAGCAGCCAAGAATACGGTCAGGGAAACACCATATATTTT

clone_size: few
d_call: TRBD1
v_call: TRBV5-1
j_call: TRBJ1-6
cdr3_aa: CASSIGDRGASPLHF
cdr3_nt: TGCGCCAGCAGCATAGGCGACAGGGGCGCCTCACCCCTCCACTTT

clone_size: .
d_call: TRBD1
v_call: TRBV10-3
j_call: TRBJ1-2
cdr3_aa: CAISGTGSYGYTF
cdr3_nt: TGTGCCATCAGTGGGACAGGGAGCTATGGCTACACCTTC

clone_size: few
d_call: .
v_call: TRBV4-1
j_call: TRBJ1-5
cdr3_aa: CASSQERGSSNQPQHF
cdr3_nt: TGCGCCAGCAGCCAAGAGCGTGGCAGTAGCAATCAGCCCCAGCATTTT

clone_size: many
d_call: .
v_call: TRBV18
j_call: TRBJ2-1
cdr3_aa: CASSPQSSGLHEQFF
cdr3_nt: TGTGCCAGCTCACCACAGTCATCAGGGCTCCATGAGCAGTTCTTC

clone_size: few
d_call: .
v_call: TRBV20-1
j_call: TRBJ2-2
cdr3_aa: CSASSGTGTGELFF
cdr3_nt: TGCAGTGCTAGTTCGGGGACGGGCACCGGGGAGCTGTTTTTT

clone_size: few
d_call: .
v_call: TRBV11-3
j_call: TRBJ2-3
cdr3_aa: CASSRDPKADTQYF
cdr3_nt: TGTGCCAGCAGCCGGGACCCGAAAGCAGATACGCAGTATTTT

clone_size: .
d_call: .
v_call: TRBV2
j_call: TRBJ1-4
cdr3_aa: CASRLTGTHNEKLFF
cdr3_nt: TGTGCCAGCAGGCTGACAGGAACCCATAATGAAAAACTGTTTTTT

clone_size: .
d_call: TRBD1
v_call: TRBV27
j_call: TRBJ2-2
cdr3_aa: CASRTIGQGSDTGELFF
cdr3_nt: TGTGCCAGCAGAACAATTGGACAGGGGAGTGACACCGGGGAGCTGTTTTTT

clone_size: few
d_call: .
v_call: TRBV5-1
j_call: TRBJ1-2
cdr3_aa: CASSSGPGNYGYTF
cdr3_nt: TGCGCCAGCAGCTCGGGCCCGGGCAACTATGGCTACACCTTC

clone_size: few
d_call: TRBD1
v_call: TRBV6-2/TRBV6-3
j_call: TRBJ2-5
cdr3_aa: CASQRQGLVETQYF
cdr3_nt: TGTGCCAGCCAAAGACAGGGCTTAGTAGAGACCCAGTACTTC

clone_size: .
d_call: TRBD1
v_call: TRBV12-3/TRBV12-4
j_call: TRBJ2-3
cdr3_aa: CASSFRDRGTDTQYF
cdr3_nt: TGTGCCAGCAGTTTCCGGGACAGGGGCACAGATACGCAGTATTTT

clone_size: many
d_call: TRBD1
v_call: TRBV5-1
j_call: TRBJ2-3
cdr3_aa: CASSLGQDTDTQYF
cdr3_nt: TGCGCCAGCAGCTTAGGACAGGACACAGATACGCAGTATTTT

clone_size: .
d_call: .
v_call: TRBV2
j_call: TRBJ1-1
cdr3_aa: CASIGTRATEAFF
cdr3_nt: TGTGCCAGCATCGGCACAAGAGCCACTGAAGCTTTCTTT

clone_size: .
d_call: .
v_call: TRBV15
j_call: TRBJ2-2
cdr3_aa: CATSRDYANTGELFF
cdr3_nt: TGTGCCACCAGCAGAGATTACGCGAACACCGGGGAGCTGTTTTTT

clone_size: many
d_call: .
v_call: TRBV4-2
j_call: TRBJ2-7
cdr3_aa: CASSPQVGAYEQYF
cdr3_nt: TGTGCCAGCAGCCCACAGGTGGGGGCCTACGAGCAGTACTTC

clone_size: few
d_call: TRBD2
v_call: TRBV4-3
j_call: TRBJ2-1
cdr3_aa: CASSRIGGSSNEQFF
cdr3_nt: TGCGCCAGCAGCCGCATCGGGGGGTCCAGCAATGAGCAGTTCTTC

clone_size: .
d_call: .
v_call: TRBV6-2/TRBV6-3
j_call: TRBJ2-5
cdr3_aa: CASTGYQETQYF
cdr3_nt: TGTGCCAGCACAGGGTACCAAGAGACCCAGTACTTC

clone_size: many
d_call: .
v_call: TRBV6-5
j_call: TRBJ1-1
cdr3_aa: CASSYSNLVFGEAFF
cdr3_nt: TGTGCCAGCAGTTATTCCAATTTGGTATTTGGTGAAGCTTTCTTT

clone_size: few
d_call: .
v_call: TRBV11-3
j_call: TRBJ2-5
cdr3_aa: CASSWGPKETQYF
cdr3_nt: TGTGCCAGCAGCTGGGGGCCCAAAGAGACCCAGTACTTC

clone_size: few
d_call: .
v_call: TRBV7-2
j_call: TRBJ2-3
cdr3_aa: CASSQQSSGNTDTQYF
cdr3_nt: TGTGCCAGCAGCCAACAAAGTAGCGGAAACACAGATACGCAGTATTTT

clone_size: many
d_call: .
v_call: TRBV5-1
j_call: TRBJ2-1
cdr3_aa: CASSLDEPTDNEQFF
cdr3_nt: TGCGCCAGCAGCTTGGACGAGCCTACCGACAATGAGCAGTTCTTC

clone_size: .
d_call: TRBD2
v_call: TRBV6-2/TRBV6-3
j_call: TRBJ2-1
cdr3_aa: CASRNRGPRTSGEGSYNEQFF
cdr3_nt: TGTGCCAGCAGAAACAGGGGGCCCAGGACTAGCGGGGAGGGCTCCTACAATGAGCAGTTCTTC